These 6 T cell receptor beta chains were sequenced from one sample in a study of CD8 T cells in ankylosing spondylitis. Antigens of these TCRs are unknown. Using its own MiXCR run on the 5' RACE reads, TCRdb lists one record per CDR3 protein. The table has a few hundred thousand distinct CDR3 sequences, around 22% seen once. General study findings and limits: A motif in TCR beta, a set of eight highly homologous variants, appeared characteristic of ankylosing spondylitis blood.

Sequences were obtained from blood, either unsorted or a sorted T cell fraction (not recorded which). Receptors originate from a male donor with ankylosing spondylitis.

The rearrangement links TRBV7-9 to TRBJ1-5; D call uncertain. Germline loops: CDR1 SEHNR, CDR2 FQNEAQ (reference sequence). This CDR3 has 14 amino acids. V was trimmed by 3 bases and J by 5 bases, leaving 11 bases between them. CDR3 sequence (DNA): TGTGCCAGCAGCTTGAACAGCCAGGATCAGCCCCAGCATTTT. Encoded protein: CASSLNSQDQPQHF.

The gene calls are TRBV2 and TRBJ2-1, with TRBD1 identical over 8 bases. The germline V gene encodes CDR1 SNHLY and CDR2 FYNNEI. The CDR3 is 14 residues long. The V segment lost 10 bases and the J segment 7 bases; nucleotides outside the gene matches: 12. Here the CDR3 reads CATNRGQGGNEQFF. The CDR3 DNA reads TGTGCCACCAACCGCGGACAGGGTGGTAATGAGCAGTTCTTC.

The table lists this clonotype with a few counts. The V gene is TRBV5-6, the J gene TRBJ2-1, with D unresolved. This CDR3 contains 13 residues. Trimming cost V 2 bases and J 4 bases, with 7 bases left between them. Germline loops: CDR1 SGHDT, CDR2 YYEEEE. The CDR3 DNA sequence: TGTGCCAGCAGCTTTTACGGGTACAATGAGCAGTTCTTC. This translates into CASSFYGYNEQFF.

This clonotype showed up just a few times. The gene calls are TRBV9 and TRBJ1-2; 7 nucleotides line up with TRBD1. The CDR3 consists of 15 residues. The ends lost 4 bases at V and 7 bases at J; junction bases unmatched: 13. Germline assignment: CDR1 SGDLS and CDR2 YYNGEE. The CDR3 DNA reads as TGTGCCAGCAGCTCAGAAGGGGGCTTAGTCGGTGGCTACACCTTC. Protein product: CASSSEGGLVGGYTF.

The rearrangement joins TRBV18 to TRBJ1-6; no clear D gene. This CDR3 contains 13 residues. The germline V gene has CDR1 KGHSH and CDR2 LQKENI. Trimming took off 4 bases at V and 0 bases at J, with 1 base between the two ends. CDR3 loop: CASSRSYNSPLHF. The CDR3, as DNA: TGTGCCAGCTCACGCTCCTATAATTCACCCCTCCACTTT.

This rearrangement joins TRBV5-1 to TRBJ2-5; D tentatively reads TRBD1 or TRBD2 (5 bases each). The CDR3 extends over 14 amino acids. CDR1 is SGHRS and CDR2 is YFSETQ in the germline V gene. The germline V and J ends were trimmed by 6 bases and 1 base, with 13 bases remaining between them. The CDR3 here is CASTHGTPQETQYF. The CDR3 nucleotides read TGCGCCAGCACTCACGGGACGCCCCAAGAGACCCAGTACTTC.